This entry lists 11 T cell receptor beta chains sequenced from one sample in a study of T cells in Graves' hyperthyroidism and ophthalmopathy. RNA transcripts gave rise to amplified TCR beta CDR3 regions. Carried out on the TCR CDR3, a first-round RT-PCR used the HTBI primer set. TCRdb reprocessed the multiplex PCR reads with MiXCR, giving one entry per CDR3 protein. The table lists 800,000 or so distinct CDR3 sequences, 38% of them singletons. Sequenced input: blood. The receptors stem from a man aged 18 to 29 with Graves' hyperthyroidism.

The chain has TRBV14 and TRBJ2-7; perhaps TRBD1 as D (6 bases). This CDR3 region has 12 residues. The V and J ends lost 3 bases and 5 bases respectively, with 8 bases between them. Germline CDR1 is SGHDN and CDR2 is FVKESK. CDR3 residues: CASSHQGNEQYF. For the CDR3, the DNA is TGTGCCAGCAGCCACCAGGGGAACGAGCAGTACTTC.

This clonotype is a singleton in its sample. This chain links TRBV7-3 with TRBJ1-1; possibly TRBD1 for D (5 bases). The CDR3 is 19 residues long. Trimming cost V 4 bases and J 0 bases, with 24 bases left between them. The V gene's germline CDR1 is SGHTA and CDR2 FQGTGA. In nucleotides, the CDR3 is TGTGCCAGCAGCTCCCTACAGACAGCCTCCTTAACAATGAACACTGAAGCTTTCTTT. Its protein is CASSSLQTASLTMNTEAFF.

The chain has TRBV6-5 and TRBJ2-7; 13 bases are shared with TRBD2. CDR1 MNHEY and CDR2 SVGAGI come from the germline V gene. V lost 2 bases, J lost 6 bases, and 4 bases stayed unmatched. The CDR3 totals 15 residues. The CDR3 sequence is CASSYVTSGRSEQYF. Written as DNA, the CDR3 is TGTGCCAGCAGTTACGTGACTAGCGGGAGGTCCGAGCAGTACTTC.

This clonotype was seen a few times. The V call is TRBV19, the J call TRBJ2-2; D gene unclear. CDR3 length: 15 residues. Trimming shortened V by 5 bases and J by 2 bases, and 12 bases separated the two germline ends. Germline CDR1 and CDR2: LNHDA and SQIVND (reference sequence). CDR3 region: CASSPGSYNTGELFF. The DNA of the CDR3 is TGTGCCAGTAGTCCCGGGTCTTATAACACCGGGGAGCTGTTTTTT.

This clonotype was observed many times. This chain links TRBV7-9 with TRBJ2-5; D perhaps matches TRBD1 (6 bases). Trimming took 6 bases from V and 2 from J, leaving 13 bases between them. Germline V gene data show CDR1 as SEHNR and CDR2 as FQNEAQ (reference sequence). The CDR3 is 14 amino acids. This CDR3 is CASSSPDSQETQYF. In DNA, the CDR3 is TGTGCCAGCAGTTCTCCGGACAGTCAAGAGACCCAGTACTTC.

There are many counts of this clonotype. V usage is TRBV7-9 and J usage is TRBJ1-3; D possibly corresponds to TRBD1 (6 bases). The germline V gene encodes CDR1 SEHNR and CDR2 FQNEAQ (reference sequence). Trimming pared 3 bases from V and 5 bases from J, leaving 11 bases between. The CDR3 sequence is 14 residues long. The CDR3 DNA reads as TGTGCCAGCAGCTTGGACAGCAACAGAAACACCATATATTTT. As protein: CASSLDSNRNTIYF.

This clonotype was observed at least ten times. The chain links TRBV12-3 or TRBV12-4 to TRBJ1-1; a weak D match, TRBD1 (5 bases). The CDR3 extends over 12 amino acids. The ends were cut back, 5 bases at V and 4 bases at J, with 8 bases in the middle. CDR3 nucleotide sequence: TGTGCCAGCAGTGGGGGAAGCACTGAAGCTTTCTTT. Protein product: CASSGGSTEAFF.

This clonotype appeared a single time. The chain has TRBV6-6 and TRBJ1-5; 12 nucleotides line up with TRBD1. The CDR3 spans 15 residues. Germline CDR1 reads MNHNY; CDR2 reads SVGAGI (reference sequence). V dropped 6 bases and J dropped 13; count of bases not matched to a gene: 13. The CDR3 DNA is TGTGCCAGCAGACCTCCGGGACAGGGGGCGGGGGAGCAGCATTTT. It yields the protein CASRPPGQGAGEQHF.

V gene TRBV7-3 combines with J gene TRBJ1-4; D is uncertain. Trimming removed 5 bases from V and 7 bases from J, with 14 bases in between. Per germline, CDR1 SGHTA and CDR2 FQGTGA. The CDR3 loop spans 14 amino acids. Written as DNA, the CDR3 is TGTGCCAGCAGCATCGGACGGGCCACTGAAAAACTGTTTTTT. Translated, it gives CASSIGRATEKLFF.

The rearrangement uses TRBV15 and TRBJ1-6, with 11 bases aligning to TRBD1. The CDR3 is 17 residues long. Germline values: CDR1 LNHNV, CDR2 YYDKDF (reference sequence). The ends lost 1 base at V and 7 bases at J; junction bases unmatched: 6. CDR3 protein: CATSRAAGQGANSPLHF. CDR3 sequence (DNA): TGTGCCACCAGCAGAGCAGCAGGACAGGGGGCAAATTCACCCCTCCACTTT.

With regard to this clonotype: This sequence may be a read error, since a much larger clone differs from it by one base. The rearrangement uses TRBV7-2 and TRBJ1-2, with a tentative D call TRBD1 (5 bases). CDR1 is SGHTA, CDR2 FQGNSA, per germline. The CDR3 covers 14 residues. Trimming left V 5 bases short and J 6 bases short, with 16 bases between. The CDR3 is CASSPRVRDHGYTF. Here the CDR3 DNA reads TGTGCCAGCAGCCCCCGGGTCAGGGACCATGGCTACACCTTC.